This TCR beta chain was documented in a study of beta chain features in type 1 diabetes. About the study: Examined across all samples were over 85 million sorted cells. Study observations and caveats: Shortening of TCRB CDR3s, moderate but significant, appeared in all four CD4+ subsets of Type 1 diabetes patients. Any HLA-type effect on TCRB rearrangement remained unresolved here. Sequencing used cDNA, and cells with high TCR expression could therefore be over-represented.

Investigators reverse transcribed all isolated RNA, so they sequenced expressed TCRB transcripts. Assay used: immunoSEQ multiplex PCR; TCRdb lists only in-frame clones, some missing. The table records 640,000 or so clones, about an eighth of them present only once. A word on this clone: Its antigen remains unidentified.

The receptor comes from a man aged 18 to 29 with type 1 diabetes. The material sequenced was naive CD4+ T cells from blood.

CDR3 nucleotides: TGTGCCAGCAGTACGGGACAGGGTGGCAACGAGCAGTACTTC. Its protein product is CASSTGQGGNEQYF. The V call is TRBV7-3, the J call TRBJ2-7; 9 bases align to TRBD1. Losses at the gene ends were 6 bases for V and 5 bases for J; bases not matched to a gene: 8. The CDR3 loop spans 14 amino acids. Germline V gene sequence: CDR1 SGHTA, CDR2 FQGTGA.